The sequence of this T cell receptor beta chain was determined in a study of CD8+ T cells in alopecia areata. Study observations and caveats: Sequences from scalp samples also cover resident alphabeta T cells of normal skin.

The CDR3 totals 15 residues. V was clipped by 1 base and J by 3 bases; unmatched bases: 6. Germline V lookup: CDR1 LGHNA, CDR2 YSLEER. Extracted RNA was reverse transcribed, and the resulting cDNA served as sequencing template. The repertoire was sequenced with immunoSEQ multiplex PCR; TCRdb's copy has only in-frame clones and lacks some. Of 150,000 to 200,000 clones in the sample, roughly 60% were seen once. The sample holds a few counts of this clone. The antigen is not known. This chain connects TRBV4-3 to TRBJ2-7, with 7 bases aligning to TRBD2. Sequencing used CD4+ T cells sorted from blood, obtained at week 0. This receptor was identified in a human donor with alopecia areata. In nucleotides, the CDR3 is TGCGCCAGCAGCCAAGCGGGGGGTACCTACTACGAGCAGTACTTC. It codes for CASSQAGGTYYEQYF.